These 26 T cell receptor beta chains were all obtained from the same sample, sequenced in a study of blood T cells in healthy people across ages. It was with a sample-barcoded 5' primer and a J-beta primer mix that a second PCR of roughly 6 to 12 cycles was run. TCRdb re-called the 5' RACE reads through MiXCR, storing one row per CDR3 protein. The table lists roughly 1.4 million distinct CDR3 sequences, around 59% of them singletons. The sequenced sample was blood. The receptors were sampled from a man aged 18-30 years in good health.

The chain joins TRBV6-5 to TRBJ2-1, with D perhaps TRBD1 (5 bases). The CDR3 is made up of 12 amino acids. The V end was cut by 4 bases, the J end by 12 bases, with 13 bases between. Germline V lookup: CDR1 MNHEY, CDR2 SVGAGI. The CDR3, as DNA: TGTGCCAGCAGTTCCGTGCAGGGCCCGCAGTTCTTC. Translating it yields CASSSVQGPQFF.

This clonotype has more than one count but fewer than ten. The chain couples TRBV29-1 to TRBJ2-5; TRBD2 matches 13 bases. Trimming cost V 7 bases and J 10 bases; bases outside gene matches: 9. In germline, CDR1 is SQVTM, CDR2 ANQGSEA. The CDR3 extends over 13 amino acids. CDR3 DNA: TGCAGCGCCCCGACTAGCGGGGGGATTGACCAGTACTTC. It codes for CSAPTSGGIDQYF.

Points on this clonotype: A read error may account for a junction end that differs from germline. CDR3 DNA: TGCGCCATCAGGGATCCTTATAGCGGGGGGGCCGCGAATGAGCAGTTCTTC. This sequence encodes CAIRDPYSGGAANEQFF. This sequence joins TRBV10-3 and TRBJ2-1; 11 bases agree with TRBD2. Germline CDR1 and CDR2: ENHRY and SYGVKD. The CDR3 covers 17 residues.

This clonotype was picked up a small number of times. The rearrangement uses TRBV15 and TRBJ2-3; a weak D match, TRBD1 (6 bases). Germline V lookup: CDR1 LNHNV, CDR2 YYDKDF (reference sequence). The CDR3 spans 13 residues. Trimming pared 8 bases from V and 4 bases from J, leaving 13 bases between. Here the CDR3 reads CATAQGSSDTQYF. The CDR3 region has the DNA TGTGCCACCGCCCAGGGGAGCTCAGATACGCAGTATTTT. The whole variable domain, filled in from reference TRBV15 and TRBJ2-3, reads DAMVIQNPRYQVTQFGKPVTLSCSQTLNHNVMYWYQQKSSQAPKLLFHYYDKDFNNEADTPDNFQSRRPNTSFCFLDIRSPGLGDTAMYLCATAQGSSDTQYFGPGTRLTVL.

On this clonotype: At one end, the junction sequence differs from germline, possibly due to a read error. The gene calls are TRBV29-1 and TRBJ2-1; D assignment may be TRBD1 or TRBD2 (5 bases each). The CDR3 spans 9 residues. CDR1 and CDR2 (germline): SQVTM, ANQGSEA. CDR3 DNA: TGCAGCCCCCGGGGCCTTGCTTGCTTC. This codes for CSPRGLACF.

Of note for this clonotype: A junction boundary mismatches the germline segment, possibly from a read error. J is TRBJ2-1 and V is TRBV27, with 9 bases that match TRBD2. This CDR3 comprises 14 residues. Per germline, CDR1 MNHEY and CDR2 SMNVEV (reference sequence). CDR3 protein: CATSSGSRANEQFF. The CDR3 nucleotides are TGTGCCACCAGTAGCGGGAGTAGGGCCAATGAGCAGTTCTTC.

The rearrangement links TRBV25-1 to TRBJ2-1, with 7 bases that match TRBD2. The CDR3 has 11 amino acids. Germline assignment: CDR1 MGHDK and CDR2 SYGVNS. CDR3 sequence: CATQWGGEQFF. CDR3 nucleotides: TGTGCGACTCAGTGGGGGGGTGAGCAGTTCTTC.

This chain links TRBV4-2 with TRBJ2-5; unclear D gene. V lost 1 base and J lost 11, with 17 bases in between. The germline V gene encodes CDR1 LGHNA and CDR2 YNFKEQ. CDR3 length: 14 amino acids. CDR3 coding DNA: TGTGCCAGCAGCCAAGTTTCCCAGCTCAATGAGCAGTACTTC. Its protein product is CASSQVSQLNEQYF.

This chain connects TRBV7-2 to TRBJ1-5; TRBD1 is a possible D gene (6 bases). CDR3 length: 16 amino acids. The V gene's germline CDR1 is SGHTA and CDR2 FQGNSA. Trimming left V 5 bases short and J 2 bases short, with 16 bases between. This chain's CDR3 is CASSNTNRVGNQPQHF. The CDR3 DNA reads TGTGCCAGCAGCAATACTAACAGGGTTGGCAATCAGCCCCAGCATTTT.

This chain uses TRBV6-5 with TRBJ1-1; D is possibly TRBD1 (5 bases). This CDR3 comprises 14 residues. Trimming stripped 6 bases from V and 4 bases from J, with 15 bases between. The germline V gene encodes CDR1 MNHEY and CDR2 SVGAGI. In nucleotides, the CDR3 is TGTGCCAGCAGCCAACAGGTTAAGGGCACTGAAGCTTTCTTT. Its protein product is CASSQQVKGTEAFF.

The V and J genes are TRBV5-5 and TRBJ1-5; weak D call: TRBD1 (5 bases). Germline V gene sequence: CDR1 SGHKS, CDR2 YYEKEE (reference sequence). Trimming took off 0 bases at V and 6 bases at J, with 10 bases between the two ends. The CDR3 length is 14 residues. The CDR3 coding sequence is TGTGCCAGCAGCTTGGGCAGGGTCAGTCAGCCCCAGCATTTT. This codes for CASSLGRVSQPQHF.

The CDR3 loop reads CASSPLRGRLNTEAFF. In DNA form, the CDR3 reads TGTGCCAGCAGCCCTCTACGGGGACGGCTGAACACTGAAGCTTTCTTT. The chain links TRBV11-2 to TRBJ1-1, with a tentative D call TRBD1 (5 bases). Germline values: CDR1 SGHAT, CDR2 FQNNGV. The CDR3 contains 16 residues. Trimming cost V 5 bases and J 0 bases, with 16 bases left between them.

The sample holds a few counts of this clonotype. The rearrangement links TRBV4-2 to TRBJ2-6, with 9 positions matching TRBD2. CDR3 length: 18 amino acids. Looked up from germline, CDR1 is LGHNA and CDR2 is YNFKEQ. Germline trimming cut 3 bases from V and 2 bases from J; bases unmatched to any gene: 8. The CDR3: CASSHESGGPAGANVLTF. The CDR3 DNA sequence: TGTGCCAGCAGCCATGAAAGCGGGGGGCCAGCTGGGGCCAACGTCCTGACTTTC.

This chain links TRBV4-1 with TRBJ1-1, with 10 bases fitting TRBD1. V lost 0 bases and J lost 11; bases outside the gene matches: 6. CDR1 and CDR2 (germline): MGHRA, YSYEKL. The length of the CDR3 is 14 residues. The CDR3 loop is CASSQEGDRGRAFF. CDR3 nucleotides: TGCGCCAGCAGCCAAGAGGGGGACAGGGGAAGGGCTTTCTTT.

The J gene is TRBJ1-5, the V gene TRBV16; possible D gene TRBD1, 5 bases. Between the trimmed V and J ends, which lost 5 bases and 12 bases, there was a span of 14 bases. This CDR3 spans 12 amino acids. The V gene's germline CDR1 is KGHSY and CDR2 FQNENV. The CDR3 loop reads CASSAYGTHQHF. CDR3 nucleotide sequence: TGTGCCAGCAGCGCCTACGGGACGCACCAGCATTTT.

This clonotype was seen a few times. The chain employs TRBV29-1 and TRBJ2-1, with D hard to call. In germline, CDR1 is SQVTM, CDR2 ANQGSEA. Trimming took 3 bases from V and 3 from J, leaving 6 bases between them. This CDR3 has 12 amino acids. CDR3 sequence reads: CSVDLDYNEQFF. The CDR3 region has the DNA TGCAGCGTTGACTTGGACTACAATGAGCAGTTCTTC.

V and J are TRBV7-2 and TRBJ1-6; no definite D call. The CDR3 spans 15 residues. From germline, CDR1 is SGHTA and CDR2 FQGNSA. Trimming removed 5 bases at V and 10 bases at J, with 18 bases between. The CDR3 reads CASSPQIGYSSPLHF. The DNA of the CDR3 is TGTGCCAGCAGCCCACAGATAGGGTACAGCTCACCCCTCCACTTT.

This chain links TRBV6-2 or TRBV6-3 with TRBJ2-7; the D is unclear. Trimming stripped 2 bases from V and 5 bases from J, with 13 bases between. The CDR3 is made up of 14 amino acids. Germline CDR1 and CDR2: MNHEY and SVGEGT. The CDR3 is CASSYDGVSNEQYF. CDR3 in DNA: TGTGCCAGCAGTTACGATGGTGTATCCAACGAGCAGTACTTC.

This chain links TRBV6-6 with TRBJ2-5, with D possibly being TRBD2 (5 bases). V was cut by 5 bases and J by 5 bases, with 15 bases left in between. Germline V gene data show CDR1 as MNHNY and CDR2 as SVGAGI (reference sequence). The CDR3 extends over 14 amino acids. CDR3 DNA sequence: TGTGCCAGCAGTGATCGGCTAGCACGGGAGACCCAGTACTTC. Translation: CASSDRLARETQYF.

This clonotype was seen a few times. The rearrangement joins TRBV5-8 to TRBJ2-1; TRBD1 aligns across 7 bases. V trimming: 4 bases; J trimming: 0 bases; junction bases outside the gene matches: 4. This CDR3 spans 15 amino acids. Per the germline V gene, CDR1 is SGHTS and CDR2 is YDEGEE. CDR3 bases: TGTGCCAGCAGCACGGGACAGAGCTCCTACAATGAGCAGTTCTTC. Protein product: CASSTGQSSYNEQFF.

This clonotype was found a few times. V usage is TRBV12-3 or TRBV12-4 and J usage is TRBJ1-1; D is unresolved. V was cut by 1 base and J by 11 bases, with 11 bases left in between. This CDR3 contains 12 residues. Written as DNA, the CDR3 is TGTGCCAGCAGTTTAGGGGCATTAAATGCTTTCTTT. It yields the protein CASSLGALNAFF.

V and J are TRBV3-1 and TRBJ2-3; 9 nucleotides align to TRBD2. Trimming at V came to 2 bases and at J to 5 bases, leaving 2 bases not matched to a gene. Germline CDR1 is LGHDT and CDR2 is YNNKEL (reference sequence). The CDR3 is 14 residues long. The DNA of the CDR3 is TGTGCCAGCAGCCAATCACTAGCGGGAGATACGCAGTATTTT. It encodes CASSQSLAGDTQYF.

Here the CDR3 reads CASIHRGQSTDTQYF. The CDR3 DNA reads TGCGCCAGCATACACAGGGGCCAGAGCACAGATACGCAGTATTTT. The V call is TRBV5-1, the J call TRBJ2-3, with 7 bases fitting TRBD1. V lost 6 bases, J lost 0 bases, and 7 bases stayed unmatched. This CDR3 has 15 residues. From germline, CDR1 is SGHRS and CDR2 YFSETQ.

CDR3 DNA sequence: TGTGCCAGCAGCCAAGATCTGTCTAGCGGGAGGCTCTCGCCCTACGAGCAGTACTTC. Amino acids: CASSQDLSSGRLSPYEQYF. The chain joins TRBV3-1 to TRBJ2-7, with 11 nucleotides matching TRBD2. There are 19 residues in the CDR3. With V trimmed by 0 bases and J by 2 bases, 12 bases remained unmatched. The germline V gene encodes CDR1 LGHDT and CDR2 YNNKEL (reference sequence).

In this sample, this clonotype turned up a few times. This chain connects TRBV29-1 to TRBJ2-1; unclear D gene. The germline gives CDR1 SQVTM, CDR2 ANQGSEA. The CDR3 spans 13 residues. The V end lost 4 bases, the J end lost 9 bases, and 16 bases lay between the germline ends. CDR3 sequence (DNA): TGCAGCGTTGCGCAGGCTAGTACGGGTGAGCAGTTCTTC. This gives the protein CSVAQASTGEQFF.

This rearrangement joins TRBV20-1 to TRBJ2-5, with 13 bases fitting TRBD2. Matching the DNA end better, TRBJ2-7 makes the J call doubtful. The CDR3 runs to 15 residues. Germline CDR1 and CDR2: DFQATT and SNEGSKA (reference sequence). The CDR3 region has the DNA TGCAGTGCTGTGACTAGCGGGGGGCTAGGCGACGAGCAGTACTTC. This sequence encodes CSAVTSGGLGDEQYF.